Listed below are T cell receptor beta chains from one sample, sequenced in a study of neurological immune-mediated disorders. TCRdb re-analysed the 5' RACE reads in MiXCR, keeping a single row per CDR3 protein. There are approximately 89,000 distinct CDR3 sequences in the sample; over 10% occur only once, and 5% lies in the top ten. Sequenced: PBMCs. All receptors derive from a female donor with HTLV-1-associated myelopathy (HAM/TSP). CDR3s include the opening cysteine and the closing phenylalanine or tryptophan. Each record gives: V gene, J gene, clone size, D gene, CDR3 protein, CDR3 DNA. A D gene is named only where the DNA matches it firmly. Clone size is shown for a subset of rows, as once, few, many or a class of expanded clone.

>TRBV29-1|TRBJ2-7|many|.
CSVEITDEQYF
TGCAGCGTTGAAATCACGGACGAGCAGTACTTC
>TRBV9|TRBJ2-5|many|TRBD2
CASSSGLAGDYQETQYF
TGTGCCAGCAGCTCAGGACTAGCGGGGGATTACCAAGAGACCCAGTACTTC
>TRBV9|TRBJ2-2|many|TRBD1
CASSKGGTGNTGELFF
TGTGCCAGCAGCAAAGGGGGGACAGGTAACACCGGGGAGCTGTTTTTT
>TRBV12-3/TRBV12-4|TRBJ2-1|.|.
CASSFRLGGNEQFF
TGTGCCAGCAGTTTCCGACTAGGGGGGAATGAGCAGTTCTTC
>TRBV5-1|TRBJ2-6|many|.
CASSLVSGANVLTF
TGCGCCAGCAGCTTGGTCTCTGGGGCCAACGTCCTGACTTTC
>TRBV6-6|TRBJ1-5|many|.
CASRVGGHNQPQHF
TGTGCCAGCAGAGTCGGGGGTCACAATCAGCCCCAGCATTTT
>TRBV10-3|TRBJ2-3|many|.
CAISDLDTQYF
TGTGCCATCAGTGATCTAGATACGCAGTATTTT
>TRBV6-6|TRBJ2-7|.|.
CASSTPRQGHEQYF
TGTGCCAGCAGCACCCCTCGTCAGGGCCACGAGCAGTACTTC
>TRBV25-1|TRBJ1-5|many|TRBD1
CASSPVRPGQGRHQPQHF
TGTGCCAGCAGTCCCGTTCGTCCGGGACAGGGGCGTCATCAGCCCCAGCATTTT
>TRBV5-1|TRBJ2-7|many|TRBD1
CASRSGTGVDEQYF
TGCGCCAGCAGGTCCGGGACAGGGGTCGACGAGCAGTACTTC
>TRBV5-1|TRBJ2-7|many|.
CASSLGHEQYF
TGCGCCAGCAGCTTGGGGCACGAGCAGTACTTC
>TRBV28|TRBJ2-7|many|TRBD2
CASRLIGGNSYEQYF
TGTGCCAGCAGGCTAATCGGGGGGAACTCCTACGAGCAGTACTTC
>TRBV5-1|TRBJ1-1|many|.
CASSLGRGGNTEAFF
TGCGCCAGCAGCTTGGGCAGGGGTGGAAACACTGAAGCTTTCTTT
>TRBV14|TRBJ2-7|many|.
CASSQGLSYEQYF
TGTGCCAGCAGCCAAGGACTCTCCTACGAGCAGTACTTC
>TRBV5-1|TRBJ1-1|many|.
CASSLGGGGNTEAFF
TGCGCCAGCAGCTTGGGGGGGGGAGGGAACACTGAAGCTTTCTTT
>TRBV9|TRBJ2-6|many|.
CASSVDGSGANVLTF
TGTGCCAGCAGCGTGGACGGATCTGGGGCCAACGTCCTGACTTTC
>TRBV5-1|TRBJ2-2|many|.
CASSFGPDRWVGELFF
TGCGCCAGCAGTTTTGGACCTGACCGGTGGGTCGGGGAGCTGTTTTTT
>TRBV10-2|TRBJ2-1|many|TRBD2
CASSKRGGLNEQFF
TGCGCCAGCAGTAAGCGGGGGGGCCTCAATGAGCAGTTCTTC
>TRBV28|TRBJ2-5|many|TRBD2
CASSAPGTSGVETQYF
TGTGCCAGCAGTGCCCCCGGGACTAGCGGGGTAGAGACCCAGTACTTC
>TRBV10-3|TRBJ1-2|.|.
CATSVVPGSASRF
TGTGCCACCAGTGTAGTACCGGGATCCGCCTCGCGCTTC
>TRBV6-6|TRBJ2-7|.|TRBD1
CASSYSHGQESYEQYF
TGTGCCAGCAGTTACTCCCATGGACAGGAAAGCTACGAGCAGTACTTC
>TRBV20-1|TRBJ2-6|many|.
CSAEDPKSGANVLTF
TGCAGTGCTGAGGACCCTAAGTCTGGGGCCAACGTCCTGACTTTC
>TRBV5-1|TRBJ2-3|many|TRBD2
CASSRERGGFADTQYF
TGCGCCAGCAGTCGAGAGCGGGGGGGCTTCGCAGATACGCAGTATTTT
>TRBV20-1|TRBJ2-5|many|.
CSAFSGGAQETQYF
TGCAGTGCTTTTAGTGGGGGGGCCCAAGAGACCCAGTACTTC
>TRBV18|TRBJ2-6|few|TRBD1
CASSRQGPGANVLTF
TGTGCCAGCTCACGACAGGGACCCGGGGCCAACGTCCTGACTTTC
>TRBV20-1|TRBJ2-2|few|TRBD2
CSARAVTSGGAAGELFF
TGCAGTGCTAGAGCGGTGACTAGCGGGGGGGCAGCCGGGGAGCTGTTTTTT
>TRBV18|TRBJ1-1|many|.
CASSPVDSNTEAFF
TGTGCCAGCTCACCTGTTGACTCGAACACTGAAGCTTTCTTT
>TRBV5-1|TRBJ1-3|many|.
CASSPGWGRERNTIYF
TGCGCCAGCAGCCCGGGTTGGGGGCGTGAGAGAAACACCATATATTTT
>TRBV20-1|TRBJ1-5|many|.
CSARTGTGQPQHF
TGCAGTGCCCGCACAGGGACGGGTCAGCCCCAGCATTTT
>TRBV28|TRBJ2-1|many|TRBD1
CASSRRQGEQFF
TGTGCCAGCAGTCGTAGACAGGGAGAGCAGTTCTTC
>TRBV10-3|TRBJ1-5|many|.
CAISESGGNQPQHF
TGTGCCATCAGTGAGTCCGGGGGGAATCAGCCCCAGCATTTT
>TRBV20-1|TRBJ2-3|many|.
CSASPSVPSYTQYF
TGCAGTGCTAGCCCCTCAGTCCCCTCTTATACGCAGTATTTT
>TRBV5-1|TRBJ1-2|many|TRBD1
CASSLVVTGTNYGYTF
TGCGCCAGCAGCTTGGTAGTGACAGGGACAAACTATGGCTACACCTTC
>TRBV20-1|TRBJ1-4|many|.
CSASPAVNEKLFF
TGCAGTGCTAGTCCGGCAGTTAATGAAAAACTGTTTTTT
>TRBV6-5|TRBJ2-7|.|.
CASSRKSDSSYEQYF
TGTGCCAGCAGTCGGAAGTCTGACAGCTCCTACGAGCAGTACTTC
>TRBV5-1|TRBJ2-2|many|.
CASSSRGFTGELFF
TGCGCCAGCAGCTCCAGGGGTTTCACCGGGGAGCTGTTTTTT
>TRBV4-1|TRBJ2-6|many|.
CASSQTATGANVLTF
TGCGCCAGCAGTCAGACCGCAACTGGGGCCAACGTCCTGACTTTC
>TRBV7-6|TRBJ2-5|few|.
CASSLGVKETQYF
TGTGCCAGCAGCTTAGGGGTGAAAGAGACCCAGTACTTC
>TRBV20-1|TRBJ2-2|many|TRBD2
CSARDQRAGGVGELFF
TGCAGTGCTAGAGATCAGCGAGCGGGGGGGGTAGGGGAGCTGTTTTTT
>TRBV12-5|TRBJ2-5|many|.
CASGFFRGTVLETQYF
TGTGCTAGTGGTTTCTTCCGCGGGACAGTACTCGAGACCCAGTACTTC
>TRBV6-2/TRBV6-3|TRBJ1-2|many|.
CASSYNNYGYTF
TGTGCCAGCAGTTACAATAACTATGGCTACACCTTC
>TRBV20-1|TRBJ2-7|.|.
CSAEPRESYEQYF
TGCAGTGCAGAGCCGAGGGAGTCCTACGAGCAGTACTTC
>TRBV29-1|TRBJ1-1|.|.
CSVERSRVGAFF
TGCAGCGTTGAAAGAAGCAGGGTGGGAGCTTTCTTT